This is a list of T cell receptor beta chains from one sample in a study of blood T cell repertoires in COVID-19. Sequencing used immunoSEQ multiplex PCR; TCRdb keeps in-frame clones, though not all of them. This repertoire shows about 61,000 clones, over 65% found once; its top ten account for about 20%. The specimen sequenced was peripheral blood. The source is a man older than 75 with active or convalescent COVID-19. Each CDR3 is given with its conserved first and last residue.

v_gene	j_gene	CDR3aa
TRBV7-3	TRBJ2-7	CASSLLPTIYEQYF
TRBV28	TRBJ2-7	CASMFKGTYEQYF
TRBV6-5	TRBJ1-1	CASSYQGQSPEAFF
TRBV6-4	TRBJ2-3	CASSDSRGGAADTQYF
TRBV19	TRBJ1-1	CASSRTRQNTEAFF
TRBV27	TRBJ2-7	CASSSGQSYEQYF
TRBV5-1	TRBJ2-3	CASSVMGLAGGRPSTDTQYF
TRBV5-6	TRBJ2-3	CASSSGSTDTQYF
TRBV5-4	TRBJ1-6	CASSYRGALSALHF
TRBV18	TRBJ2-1	CASSPRQGGGNEQFF
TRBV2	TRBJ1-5	CASSGSSSNQPQHF
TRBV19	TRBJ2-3	CASRWREETDTQYF
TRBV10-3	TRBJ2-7	CATWNRGDSYEQYF
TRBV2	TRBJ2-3	CASSELRQLSTDTQYF
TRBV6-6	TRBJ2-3	CASSVAGSPTQYF
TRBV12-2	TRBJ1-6	CASPQGQEVSPLHF
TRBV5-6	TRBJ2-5	CASSGVTGLAGGQTQYF
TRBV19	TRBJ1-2	CASSIDYQGNYGYTF
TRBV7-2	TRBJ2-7	CASSYKGGGTGTYEQYF
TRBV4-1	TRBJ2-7	CASSRARDRGHEQYF
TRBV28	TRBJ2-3	CASTGANTDTQYF
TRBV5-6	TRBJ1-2	CASSLAGINGGVAGYTF
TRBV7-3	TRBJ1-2	CASSPQTGYGYTF
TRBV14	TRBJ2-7	CASSAGTSGTEQYF
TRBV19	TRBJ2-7	CASSSSGTGYEQYF
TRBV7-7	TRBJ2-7	CASSLGEWDYEQYF
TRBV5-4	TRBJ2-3	CASSLRLAGAWTDTQYF
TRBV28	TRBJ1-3	CASSPGLGTGSSRSYF
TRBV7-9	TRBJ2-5	CASSPQETQYF
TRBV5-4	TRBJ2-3	CASSNSGRRWTDTQYF
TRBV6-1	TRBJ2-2	CASSEARGPGTGELFF
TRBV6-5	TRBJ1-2	CASRMGPVNYGYTF
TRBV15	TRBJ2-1	CATSPRSSSYNEQFF
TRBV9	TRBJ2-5	CASSVATSRGQETQYF
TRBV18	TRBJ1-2	CASSPRDSRDYGYTF
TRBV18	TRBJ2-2	CASSPRGSQNTGELFF
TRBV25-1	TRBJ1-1	CASRLTGWDTEAFF
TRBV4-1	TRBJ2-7	CASSQDVLRDINYEQYF
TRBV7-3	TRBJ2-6	CASSLTVPGVYGANVLTF
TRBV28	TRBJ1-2	CASSAGGKNYGYTF
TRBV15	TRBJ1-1	CATSRDWASEAFF
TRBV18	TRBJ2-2	CASSPIPSGPNTGELFF